The 8 T cell receptor beta chains below come from one sample, sequenced in a study of OX40 agonist ivuxolimab in advanced cancers. The data were produced by immunoSEQ multiplex PCR, yet TCRdb's version contains in-frame clones alone and is incomplete. The sample has roughly 74,000 clones; 92% are singletons. The sequences come from CD4+ or CD8+ T cells sorted from blood, collected in a trial of the OX40 agonist ivuxolimab. These TCRs come from an adult with an advanced solid tumor such as melanoma, head and neck, liver or kidney cancer.

The chain has TRBV13 and TRBJ1-2; D gene uncertain. The CDR3 runs to 17 residues. Germline CDR1 and CDR2: PRHDT and FYEKMQ (reference sequence). Trimming shortened V by 0 bases and J by 2 bases, and 16 bases separated the two germline ends. The CDR3 region is CASSLGVGQLPNYGYTF. The CDR3 region has the DNA TGTGCCAGCAGCTTAGGGGTTGGGCAGCTACCGAACTATGGCTACACCTTC.

J is TRBJ1-1 and V is TRBV7-9, with 9 positions matching TRBD1. V lost 5 bases to trimming and J lost 8 bases; unmatched junction nucleotides: 15. This CDR3 is built from 16 residues. Per the germline V gene, CDR1 is SEHNR and CDR2 is FQNEAQ (reference sequence). CDR3 coding DNA: TGTGCCAGCAGCGCAAAACAGGGGGCAAGGAATGACGAAGCTTTCTTT. Protein sequence: CASSAKQGARNDEAFF.

The chain couples TRBV7-2 to TRBJ2-1; maybe TRBD2 (5 bases). The V gene's germline CDR1 is SGHTA and CDR2 FQGNSA. The V and J ends lost 5 bases and 8 bases respectively, with 13 bases between them. The CDR3 sequence is 13 residues long. The CDR3 DNA reads TGTGCCAGCAGCGCCCGGACTGGGGATGAGCAGTTCTTC. This translates into CASSARTGDEQFF.

This chain joins TRBV6-6 and TRBJ1-1, with D uncertain. The germline V gene has CDR1 MNHNY and CDR2 SVGAGI (reference sequence). The V end lost 6 bases, the J end lost 5 bases, and 10 bases lay between the germline ends. The CDR3 has 12 residues. In DNA form, the CDR3 reads TGTGCCAGCAGCGCGGGCGGGACTGAAGCTTTCTTT. Translated: CASSAGGTEAFF.

The chain couples TRBV6-4 to TRBJ2-6; unclear D gene. CDR1 is MRHNA, CDR2 SNTAGT, per germline. CDR3 length: 14 amino acids. Trimming cost V 2 bases and J 3 bases, with 5 bases left between them. The CDR3 nucleotides are TGTGCCAGCAGTGACGGAGTTGGGGCCAACGTCCTGACTTTC. As protein: CASSDGVGANVLTF.

The chain carries TRBV27 and TRBJ1-2; D possibly corresponds to TRBD1 (5 bases). The germline V gene encodes CDR1 MNHEY and CDR2 SMNVEV (reference sequence). The CDR3 has 16 residues. Trimming took 3 bases from V and 4 from J, leaving 18 bases between them. DNA of the CDR3: TGTGCCAGCAGTTTCTCGTCAATAGGGGCAGTCTATGGCTACACCTTC. Amino acids: CASSFSSIGAVYGYTF.

The genes are TRBV28 and TRBJ2-7; TRBD1 matches at 10 bases. With V trimmed by 6 bases and J by 1 base, 9 bases remained unmatched. CDR1 and CDR2 from the germline V gene are MDHEN and SYDVKM. The CDR3 is 16 residues long. DNA for the CDR3: TGTGCCAGCAGGTCCCGGGACAGGGGACCGTCCTACGAGCAGTACTTC. Amino acid sequence: CASRSRDRGPSYEQYF.

The rearrangement joins TRBV27 to TRBJ2-7; D assignment may be TRBD1 or TRBD2 (5 bases each). The CDR3 is 13 residues long. The germline gives CDR1 MNHEY, CDR2 SMNVEV (reference sequence). V dropped 3 bases and J dropped 6 bases, with 12 bases sitting between them. The CDR3 region is CASSFGSGREQYF. The CDR3 nucleotides read TGTGCCAGCAGTTTTGGCTCGGGGCGCGAGCAGTACTTC.